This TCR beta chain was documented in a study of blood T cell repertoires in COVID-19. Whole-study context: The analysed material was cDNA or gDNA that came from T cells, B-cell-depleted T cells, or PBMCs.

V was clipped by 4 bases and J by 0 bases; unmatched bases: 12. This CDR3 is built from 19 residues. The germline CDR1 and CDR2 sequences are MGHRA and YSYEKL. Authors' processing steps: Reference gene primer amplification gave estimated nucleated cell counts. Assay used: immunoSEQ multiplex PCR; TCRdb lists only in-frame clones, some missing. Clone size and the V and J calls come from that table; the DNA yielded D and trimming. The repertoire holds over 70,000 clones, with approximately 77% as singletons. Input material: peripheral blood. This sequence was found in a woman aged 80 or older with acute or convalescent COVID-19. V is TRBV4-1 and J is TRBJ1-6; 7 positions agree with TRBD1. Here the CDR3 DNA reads TGCGCCAGCAGCCCTCGAGGAGAGGGGGCTGTCTCCTATAATTCACCCCTCCACTTT. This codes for CASSPRGEGAVSYNSPLHF.